The 4 T cell receptor beta chains listed next were all sequenced from one sample in a study of early T cells in non-severe SARS-CoV-2 infection. Using its own MiXCR run on the 5' RACE reads, TCRdb lists one record per CDR3 protein. The profile shows some 39,000 distinct CDR3 sequences, under 4.5% of them singletons. Sequencing used whole blood. The origin of the receptors is an adult who was a healthcare worker with PCR-confirmed SARS-CoV-2 infection or an uninfected control (not recorded which).

The sample holds many counts of this clonotype. The rearrangement links TRBV7-6 to TRBJ2-5; weak D call: TRBD2 (5 bases). The V end was cut by 5 bases, the J end by 6 bases, with 13 bases between. CDR3 size: 13 residues. Germline CDR1 is SGHVS and CDR2 is FNYEAQ. CDR3 loop: CASSPHEGQTQYF. CDR3 DNA sequence: TGTGCCAGCAGCCCCCATGAGGGTCAGACCCAGTACTTC.

In this sample, this clonotype turned up many times. The chain carries TRBV7-6 and TRBJ2-6; tentatively, D is TRBD2 (5 bases). This CDR3 spans 19 amino acids. Looked up from germline, CDR1 is SGHVS and CDR2 is FNYEAQ. V was trimmed by 5 bases and J by 4 bases, leaving 24 bases between them. In nucleotides, the CDR3 is TGTGCCAGCAGCGCACTGTTCGCGGAGGAAGGGTCCGGGGCCAACGTCCTGACTTTC. Its translation is CASSALFAEEGSGANVLTF.

This clonotype came up a few times. The chain carries TRBV24-1 and TRBJ2-5; the match to TRBD2 covers 9 bases. The CDR3 loop spans 16 amino acids. V was clipped by 2 bases and J by 1 base; unmatched bases: 4. Germline V gene lookup returns CDR1 KGHDR and CDR2 SFDVKD. The CDR3 is CATSDSGTSPQETQYF. The CDR3 nucleotides read TGTGCCACCAGTGATTCTGGGACTAGCCCCCAAGAGACCCAGTACTTC.

In this sample, this clonotype turned up many times. The V gene is TRBV6-6, the J gene TRBJ2-6, with D maybe TRBD2 (6 bases). This CDR3 is 14 amino acids long. The V gene lost 8 bases and the J gene lost 0 bases, with 8 bases spanning the gap. The germline V gene has CDR1 MNHNY and CDR2 SVGAGI (reference sequence). The CDR3 reads CASSGDSGANVLTF. CDR3 DNA sequence: TGTGCCAGCTCGGGGGACTCTGGGGCCAACGTCCTGACTTTC.